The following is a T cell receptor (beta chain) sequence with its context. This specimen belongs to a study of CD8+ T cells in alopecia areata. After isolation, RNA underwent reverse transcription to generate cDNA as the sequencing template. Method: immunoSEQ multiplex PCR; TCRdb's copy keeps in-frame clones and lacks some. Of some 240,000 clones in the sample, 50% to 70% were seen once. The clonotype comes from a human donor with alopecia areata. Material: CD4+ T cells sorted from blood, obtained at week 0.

The DNA for the CDR3 is TGTGCCAGCAGTGGAGTACAGGGGGCGACTGAAGCTTTCTTT. Translation: CASSGVQGATEAFF. This rearrangement joins TRBV5-4 to TRBJ1-1, with 9 bases fitting TRBD1. This CDR3 comprises 14 residues. Trimming removed 5 bases from V and 5 bases from J; junction bases left unmatched: 7. Germline CDR1 and CDR2: SGHNT and YYREEE (reference sequence).